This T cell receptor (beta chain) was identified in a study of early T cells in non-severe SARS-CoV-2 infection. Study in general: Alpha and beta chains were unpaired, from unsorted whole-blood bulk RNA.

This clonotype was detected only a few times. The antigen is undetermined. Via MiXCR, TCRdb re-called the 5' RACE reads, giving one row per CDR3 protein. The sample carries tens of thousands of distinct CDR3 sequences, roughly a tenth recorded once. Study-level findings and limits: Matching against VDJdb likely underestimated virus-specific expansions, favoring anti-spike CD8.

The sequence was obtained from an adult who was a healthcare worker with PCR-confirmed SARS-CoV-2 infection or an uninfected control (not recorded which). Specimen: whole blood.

CDR3 bases: TGTGCCAGCTCACCCGGGCGAGATACGCAGTATTTT. Protein: CASSPGRDTQYF. The chain uses TRBV18 and TRBJ2-3; D is undetermined. Deletions cut 3 bases from V and 5 bases from J, with 6 bases between. This CDR3 contains 12 residues. Germline-derived CDR1 and CDR2 are KGHSH and LQKENI.